This T cell receptor (beta chain) was sequenced in a study of cytomegalovirus exposure and HLA in healthy donors. General observations from the study: The listing of approximately 160 TCR beta chains classed them as cytomegalovirus-associated.

It was with 60 Vbeta and 13 Jbeta primers that the PCR ran. TCRdb keeps only in-frame clones here, not all; method: immunoSEQ multiplex PCR. The profile shows 130,000 or so clones, over 65% of them singletons. Germline-derived CDR1 and CDR2 are ENHRY and SYGVKD. With 10 bases clipped from V and 6 bases from J, the junction kept 6 bases outside the gene matches. CDR3 size: 14 residues. A remark on this clone: Its antigen is still unknown.

Source material: PBMCs. The chain uses TRBV10-3 and TRBJ2-2, with 12 bases identical to TRBD2. The sequence was collected from a woman aged 40-49 years in good health and CMV-seronegative. CDR3 protein: CATLAGGWAGELFF. The CDR3 nucleotides read TGTGCCACCCTAGCGGGAGGGTGGGCCGGGGAGCTGTTTTTT.